The entry below describes one TCR beta chain. Its antigen is still unknown. The V and J ends lost 6 bases and 3 bases respectively, with 12 bases between them. The CDR3 consists of 15 residues. Looked up from germline, CDR1 is SEHNR and CDR2 is FQNEAQ (reference sequence). The entry originates in a study of shared clonotypes between healthy human individuals. General study results and limits: Sharing across four donors was highest in naive CD4 (around 5%) and lowest in memory CD8 (roughly 0.4%).

The method was immunoSEQ multiplex PCR; TCRdb's version includes in-frame clones alone and lacks a portion of them. The data show roughly 2.2 million clones, 85% to 95% seen once. The TCR was taken from a man between 18 and 29 years old in good health. Some clones in this sample may be carry-over from other donors' samples. This rearrangement joins TRBV7-9 to TRBJ1-6; weak D call: TRBD1 (6 bases). Sample: naive CD4+ T cells from PBMCs. Subset denoted: CD45RA+ positively selected. The CDR3 nucleotides are TGTGCCAGCAGAGCGGACAGTTTCTATAATTCACCCCTCCACTTT. Translated, it gives CASRADSFYNSPLHF.